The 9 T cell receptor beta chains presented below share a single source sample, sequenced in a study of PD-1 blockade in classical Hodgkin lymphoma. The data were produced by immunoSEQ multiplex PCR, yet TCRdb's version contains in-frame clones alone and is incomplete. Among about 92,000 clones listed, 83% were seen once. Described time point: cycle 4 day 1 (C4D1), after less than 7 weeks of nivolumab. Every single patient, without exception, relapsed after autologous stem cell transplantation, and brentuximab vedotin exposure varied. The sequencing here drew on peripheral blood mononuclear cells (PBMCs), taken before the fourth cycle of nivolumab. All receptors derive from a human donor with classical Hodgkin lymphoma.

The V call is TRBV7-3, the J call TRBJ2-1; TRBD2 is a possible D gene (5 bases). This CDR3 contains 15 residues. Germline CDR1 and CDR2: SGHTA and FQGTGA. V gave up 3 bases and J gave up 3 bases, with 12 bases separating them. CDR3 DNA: TGTGCCAGCAGCTTTGGGCTAGCAGTCTACAATGAGCAGTTCTTC. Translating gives CASSFGLAVYNEQFF.

CDR3 sequence (DNA): TGCGCCAGCAGCTTGGCAGGGGGCGCGGGTGGCTACACCTTC. Amino acid sequence: CASSLAGGAGGYTF. This sequence joins TRBV5-1 and TRBJ1-2; 8 nucleotides line up with TRBD1. This CDR3 contains 14 residues. Germline lookup yields CDR1 SGHRS and CDR2 YFSETQ. Trimming removed 0 bases from V and 7 bases from J; junction bases left unmatched: 5.

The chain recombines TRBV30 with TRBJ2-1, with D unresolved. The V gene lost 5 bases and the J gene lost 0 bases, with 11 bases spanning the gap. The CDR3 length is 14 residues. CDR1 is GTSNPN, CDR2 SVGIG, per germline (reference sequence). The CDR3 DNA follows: TGTGCCTGGGACTCATTCAGCTCCTACAATGAGCAGTTCTTC. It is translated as CAWDSFSSYNEQFF.

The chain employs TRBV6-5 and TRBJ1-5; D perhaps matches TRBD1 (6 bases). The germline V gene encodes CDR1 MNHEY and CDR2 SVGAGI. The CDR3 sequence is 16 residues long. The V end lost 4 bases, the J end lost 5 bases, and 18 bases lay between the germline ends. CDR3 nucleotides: TGTGCCAGCAGTTCAAGGAGAGGGGGATATGATCAGCCCCAGCATTTT. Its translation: CASSSRRGGYDQPQHF.

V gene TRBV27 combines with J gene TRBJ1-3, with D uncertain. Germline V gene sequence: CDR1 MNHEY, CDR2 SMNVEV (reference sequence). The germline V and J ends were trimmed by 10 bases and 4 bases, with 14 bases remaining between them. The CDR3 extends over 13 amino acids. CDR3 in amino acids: CATGSSGGNTIYF. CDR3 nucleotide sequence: TGTGCCACCGGTAGTTCGGGAGGAAACACCATATATTTT.

The CDR3 spells CAISSVQGPSGNTIYF. The CDR3 DNA follows: TGTGCCATCAGTTCCGTACAGGGCCCCTCTGGAAACACCATATATTTT. The chain links TRBV10-3 to TRBJ1-3, with a possible D match to TRBD1 (6 bases). Trimming cost V 5 bases and J 0 bases, with 14 bases left between them. CDR1 is ENHRY and CDR2 is SYGVKD in the germline V gene. The CDR3 is 16 amino acids.

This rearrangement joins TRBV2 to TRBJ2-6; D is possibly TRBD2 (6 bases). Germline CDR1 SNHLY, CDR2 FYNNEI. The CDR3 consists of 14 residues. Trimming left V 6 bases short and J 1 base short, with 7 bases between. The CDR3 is CASSRESGANVLTF. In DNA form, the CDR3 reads TGTGCCAGCAGCCGGGAGTCTGGGGCCAACGTCCTGACTTTC.

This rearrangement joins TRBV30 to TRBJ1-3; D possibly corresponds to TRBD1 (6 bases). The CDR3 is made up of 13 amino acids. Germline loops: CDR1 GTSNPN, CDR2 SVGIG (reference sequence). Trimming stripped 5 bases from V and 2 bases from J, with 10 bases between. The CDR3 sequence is CAWGAGAGNTIYF. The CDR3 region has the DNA TGTGCCTGGGGCGCAGGGGCTGGAAACACCATATATTTT.

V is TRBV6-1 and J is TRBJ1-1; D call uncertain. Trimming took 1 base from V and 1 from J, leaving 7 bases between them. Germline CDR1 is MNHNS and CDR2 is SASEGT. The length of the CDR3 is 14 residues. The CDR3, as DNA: TGTGCCAGCAGTGAAGAGTGGGGGAACACTGAAGCTTTCTTT. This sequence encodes CASSEEWGNTEAFF.